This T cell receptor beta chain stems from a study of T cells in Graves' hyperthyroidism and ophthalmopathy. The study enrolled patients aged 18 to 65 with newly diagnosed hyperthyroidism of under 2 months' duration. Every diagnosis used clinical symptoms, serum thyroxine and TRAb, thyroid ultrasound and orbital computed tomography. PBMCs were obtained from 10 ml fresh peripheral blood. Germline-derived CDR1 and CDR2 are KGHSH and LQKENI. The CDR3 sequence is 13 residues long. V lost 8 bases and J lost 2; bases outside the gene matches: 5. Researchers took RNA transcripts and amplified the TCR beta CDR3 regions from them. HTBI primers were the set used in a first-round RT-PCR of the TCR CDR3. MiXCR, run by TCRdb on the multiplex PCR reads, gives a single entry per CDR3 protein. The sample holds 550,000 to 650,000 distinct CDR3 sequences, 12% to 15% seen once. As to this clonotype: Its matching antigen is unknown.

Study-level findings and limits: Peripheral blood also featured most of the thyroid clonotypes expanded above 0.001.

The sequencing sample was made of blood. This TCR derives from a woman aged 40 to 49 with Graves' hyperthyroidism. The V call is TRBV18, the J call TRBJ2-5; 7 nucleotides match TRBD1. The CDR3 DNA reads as TGTGCCAGCCCGTCGGGACAGCAAGAGACCCAGTACTTC. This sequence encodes CASPSGQQETQYF.